This T cell receptor beta chain was captured by sequencing in a study of blood T cell repertoires in COVID-19. Overall study context: Sample material is recorded as cDNA or gDNA derived from T cells, B-cell-depleted T cells, or PBMCs.

Authors' methods: Cell counts per sample came from amplifying reference gene primers. Here immunoSEQ multiplex PCR was the method, and the copy in TCRdb shows in-frame clones only, minus some. V and J calls plus clone size are reproduced from that table; the DNA served to infer D and trimming. The data contain 110,000 to 150,000 clones, roughly 80% of them singletons. Looked up from germline, CDR1 is LGHNA and CDR2 is YNFKEQ. The CDR3 sequence is 16 residues long. V dropped 0 bases and J dropped 1; count of bases not matched to a gene: 3. The sequenced material came from peripheral blood. This chain links TRBV4-2 with TRBJ2-1; TRBD2 matches 7 bases. The origin of this receptor is an elderly woman with acute or convalescent COVID-19. CDR3 nucleotides: TGTGCCAGCAGCCAAGAACCCGGGGGGTCCTACAATGAGCAGTTCTTC. Residues: CASSQEPGGSYNEQFF.